Below are 7 T cell receptor beta chains sequenced from a single sample in a study of cytomegalovirus exposure and HLA in healthy donors. Sequencing was performed with immunoSEQ multiplex PCR; in TCRdb, only in-frame clones are kept and a portion is missing. The data hold 300,000 to 350,000 clones, with roughly 86% observed a single time. Specimen: PBMCs. These receptors all come from a man aged 25-40 years in good health and CMV-seronegative.

J is TRBJ1-5 and V is TRBV5-1; D possibly corresponds to TRBD1 (6 bases). The CDR3 contains 14 residues. Germline V gives CDR1 SGHRS, CDR2 YFSETQ. V was pared by 4 bases and J by 7 bases, with 15 bases between. The CDR3 sequence is CASSTGGAEQPQHF. CDR3 DNA sequence: TGCGCCAGCAGCACTGGGGGGGCTGAACAGCCCCAGCATTTT.

The chain couples TRBV2 to TRBJ1-5; TRBD1 might be the D (6 bases). The V and J ends lost 6 bases and 3 bases respectively, with 15 bases between them. CDR1 and CDR2 from the germline V gene are SNHLY and FYNNEI. This CDR3 spans 15 amino acids. The CDR3 DNA is TGTGCCAGCAGATGGGGGCCAGGGTCCAATCAGCCCCAGCATTTT. This encodes CASRWGPGSNQPQHF.

The V gene is TRBV6-6, the J gene TRBJ1-3; no firm D call. Germline CDR1 reads MNHNY; CDR2 reads SVGAGI (reference sequence). The CDR3 has 15 amino acids. The V and J ends lost 5 bases and 0 bases respectively, with 11 bases between them. The chain's CDR3 is CASSPLAPSGNTIYF. For the CDR3, the DNA is TGTGCCAGCAGTCCCTTAGCCCCCTCTGGAAACACCATATATTTT.

In its sample, this clone was seen once. CDR3 amino acids: CASSLGTGATYEQYF. As DNA, the CDR3 is TGTGCCAGCTCACTAGGGACAGGGGCGACCTACGAGCAGTACTTC. The chain recombines TRBV18 with TRBJ2-7, with 10 bases lining up with TRBD1. CDR1 and CDR2 (germline): KGHSH, LQKENI. The CDR3 is 15 residues long. Trimming at V came to 4 bases and at J to 2 bases, leaving 5 bases not matched to a gene.

The V call is TRBV13, the J call TRBJ2-7; D possibly corresponds to TRBD2 (5 bases). Trimming pared 5 bases from V and 9 bases from J, leaving 20 bases between. The CDR3 is 14 amino acids. Per germline, CDR1 PRHDT and CDR2 FYEKMQ (reference sequence). The CDR3 loop is CASSASATGSLQYF. The CDR3 DNA reads TGTGCCAGCAGCGCAAGTGCGACGGGGTCACTGCAGTACTTC.

The V and J genes are TRBV7-2 and TRBJ2-2; TRBD2 matches 11 bases. The CDR3 runs to 16 residues. Germline-derived CDR1 and CDR2 are SGHTA and FQGNSA. V lost 3 bases and J lost 7; bases outside the gene matches: 7. CDR3 DNA: TGTGCCAGCAGCTTCCTAGCGGGGGGATTTGGCGGGGAGCTGTTTTTT. It encodes CASSFLAGGFGGELFF.

This chain joins TRBV7-9 and TRBJ1-1; unclear D gene. The CDR3 totals 12 residues. V lost 5 bases to trimming and J lost 5 bases, with 9 bases between them. The germline V gene has CDR1 SEHNR and CDR2 FQNEAQ (reference sequence). The chain's CDR3 is CASSNHQTEAFF. The CDR3 DNA reads TGTGCCAGCAGCAATCACCAGACTGAAGCTTTCTTT.